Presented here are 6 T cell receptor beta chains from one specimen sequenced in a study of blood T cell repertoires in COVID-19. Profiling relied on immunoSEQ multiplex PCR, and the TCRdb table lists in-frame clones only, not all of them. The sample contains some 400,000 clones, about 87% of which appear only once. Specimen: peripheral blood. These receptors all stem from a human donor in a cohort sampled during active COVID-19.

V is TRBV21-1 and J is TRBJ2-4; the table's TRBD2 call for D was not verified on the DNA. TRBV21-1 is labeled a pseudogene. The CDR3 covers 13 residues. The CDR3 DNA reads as TGTGCCAGCCGGGGTCTAGCCAAAAACATTCAGTACTTC. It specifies CASRGLAKNIQYF.

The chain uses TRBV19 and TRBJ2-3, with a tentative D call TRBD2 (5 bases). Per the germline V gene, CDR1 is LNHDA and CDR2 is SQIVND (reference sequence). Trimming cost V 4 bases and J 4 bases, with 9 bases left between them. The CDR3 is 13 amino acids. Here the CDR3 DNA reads TGTGCCAGTAGTAATTCGGGGTCAGATACGCAGTATTTT. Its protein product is CASSNSGSDTQYF.

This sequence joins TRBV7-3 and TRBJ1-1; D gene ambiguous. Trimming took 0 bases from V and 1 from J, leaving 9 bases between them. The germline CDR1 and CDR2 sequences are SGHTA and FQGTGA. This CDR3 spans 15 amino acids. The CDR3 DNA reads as TGTGCCAGCAGCTTAACTCGTTCAGGGAACACTGAAGCTTTCTTT. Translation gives CASSLTRSGNTEAFF.

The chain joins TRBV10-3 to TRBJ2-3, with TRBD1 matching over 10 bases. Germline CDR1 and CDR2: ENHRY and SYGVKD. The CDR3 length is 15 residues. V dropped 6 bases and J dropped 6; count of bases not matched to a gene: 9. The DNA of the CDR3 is TGTGCCATCAGGAAGACAGGGGGCATGGGGGATACGCAGTATTTT. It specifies CAIRKTGGMGDTQYF.

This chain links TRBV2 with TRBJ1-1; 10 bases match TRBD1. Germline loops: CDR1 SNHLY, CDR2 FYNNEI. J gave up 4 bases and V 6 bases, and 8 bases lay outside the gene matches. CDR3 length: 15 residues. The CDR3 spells CASSDPGQGSTEAFF. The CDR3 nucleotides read TGTGCCAGCAGCGACCCGGGACAGGGGAGCACTGAAGCTTTCTTT.

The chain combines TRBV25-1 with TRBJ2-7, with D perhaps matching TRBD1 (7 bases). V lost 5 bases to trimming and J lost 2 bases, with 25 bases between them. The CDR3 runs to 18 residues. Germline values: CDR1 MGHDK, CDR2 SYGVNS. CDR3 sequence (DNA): TGTGCCAGCAGTCCGAATGGCGGGACAGCCCTCGAAGCCTACGAGCAGTACTTC. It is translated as CASSPNGGTALEAYEQYF.